The 30 T cell receptor beta chains below were found in one sample sequenced in a study of spatial heterogeneity in lung cancer. TCRdb re-derived calls from the 5' RACE reads in MiXCR, one entry per CDR3 protein. The sample carries around 2,200 distinct CDR3 sequences, under 10% recorded once. Indicated time point: sample taken at primary tumor resection. Broader study findings: Tracking of tumor mutation counts was seen in expanded intratumoral alpha and beta TCR counts.

The antigens for these receptors are not known. This specimen was lung tumor tissue, taken at surgery. Receptors originate from a female donor with early-stage non-small cell lung cancer.

This clonotype was picked up many times. This rearrangement joins TRBV6-2 or TRBV6-3 to TRBJ2-3, with 10 bases that match TRBD2. The CDR3 is 23 residues long. Germline loops: CDR1 MNHEY, CDR2 SVGEGT. The trim removed 2 bases at V and 4 bases at J, leaving 27 bases unmatched. Written as DNA, the CDR3 is TGTGCCAGCAGTTACCCGAAACTGTCCAAGGGGGGCCTAGCGGGAGTACTGGCAGATACGCAGTATTTT. Encoded protein: CASSYPKLSKGGLAGVLADTQYF.

This clonotype is medium-sized within its sample. The chain has TRBV7-3 and TRBJ2-3; D gene uncertain. The CDR3 has 15 amino acids. Germline lookup yields CDR1 SGHTA and CDR2 FQGTGA. Trimming shortened V by 5 bases and J by 6 bases, and 18 bases separated the two germline ends. The CDR3 region has the DNA TGTGCCAGCAGCGCTGCTAGTGGTGGATGGGATACGCAGTATTTT. As protein: CASSAASGGWDTQYF.

This clonotype is medium-sized (0.01 to 0.1%) in the sample. This chain uses TRBV20-1 with TRBJ2-5; D may match TRBD1 or TRBD2 (6 bases each). Per the germline V gene, CDR1 is DFQATT and CDR2 is SNEGSKA (reference sequence). The CDR3 loop spans 15 amino acids. CDR3 nucleotide sequence: TGCAGCCTTCCTCGCTTGGGGGGCTTGAAAGAGACCCAGTACTTC. This gives the protein CSLPRLGGLKETQYF.

By sample share, this clonotype is medium-sized (0.01 to 0.1%). The chain is built from TRBV24-1 and TRBJ2-2; no clear D gene. The germline V gene encodes CDR1 KGHDR and CDR2 SFDVKD. There are 14 residues in the CDR3. Trimming cost V 7 bases and J 5 bases, with 13 bases left between them. CDR3 sequence reads: CATRGMGSTGELFF. As DNA, the CDR3 is TGTGCCACCAGGGGAATGGGTTCGACCGGGGAGCTGTTTTTT.

This clonotype was seen many times. The chain carries TRBV28 and TRBJ2-3, with D unclear. This CDR3 has 17 amino acids. Germline CDR1 and CDR2: MDHEN and SYDVKM. The ends were cut back, 6 bases at V and 2 bases at J, with 21 bases in the middle. CDR3 sequence (DNA): TGTGCCAGCAGACCACCCGGGCTAGACCATTTCACAGATACGCAGTATTTT. It is translated as CASRPPGLDHFTDTQYF.

The rearrangement uses TRBV24-1 and TRBJ2-3; the D is unclear. Germline V gives CDR1 KGHDR, CDR2 SFDVKD. The CDR3 is 12 amino acids. V lost 0 bases to trimming and J lost 4 bases, with 1 base between them. For the CDR3, the DNA is TGTGCCACCAGTGATTTGCCAGATACGCAGTATTTT. It translates to CATSDLPDTQYF.

In its sample, this clonotype ranks as medium-sized. The gene calls are TRBV5-1 and TRBJ2-1, with 10 positions matching TRBD2. Germline CDR1 and CDR2: SGHRS and YFSETQ. With 5 bases clipped from V and 5 bases from J, the junction kept 7 bases outside the gene matches. CDR3 length: 15 amino acids. CDR3 loop: CASRAPSGGNNEQFF. CDR3 nucleotides: TGCGCCAGCAGGGCGCCTAGCGGGGGCAACAATGAGCAGTTCTTC.

The chain recombines TRBV7-9 with TRBJ2-7, with D uncertain. Trimming cost V 5 bases and J 6 bases, with 17 bases left between them. The CDR3 has 14 amino acids. Germline V gives CDR1 SEHNR, CDR2 FQNEAQ (reference sequence). CDR3 amino acids: CASSARGTSGEQYF. The CDR3 nucleotides are TGTGCCAGCAGCGCTAGAGGAACCTCCGGCGAGCAGTACTTC.

By frequency in the sample, this clonotype is medium-sized. The rearrangement uses TRBV3-1 and TRBJ1-1; D uncertain. Germline V CDR1 and CDR2: LGHDT, YNNKEL (reference sequence). Trimming stripped 4 bases from V and 1 base from J, with 10 bases between. The CDR3 has 14 amino acids. This CDR3 is CASSPQNSNTEAFF. CDR3 nucleotides: TGTGCCAGCAGCCCTCAAAATTCGAACACTGAAGCTTTCTTT.

By its share, this clonotype is medium-sized. J is TRBJ1-5 and V is TRBV6-5, with TRBD1 matching 9 bases. V gave up 6 bases and J gave up 3 bases; unmatched junction bases: 6. The CDR3 runs 15 residues. The germline gives CDR1 MNHEY, CDR2 SVGAGI. The chain's CDR3 is CASSAGTGFNQPQHF. In DNA form, the CDR3 reads TGTGCCAGCAGCGCCGGGACAGGGTTCAATCAGCCCCAGCATTTT.

In this sample, this clonotype is medium-sized. The chain carries TRBV9 and TRBJ1-1, with TRBD1 matching 11 bases. Germline values: CDR1 SGDLS, CDR2 YYNGEE. There are 16 residues in the CDR3. The V gene end was trimmed by 3 bases and the J gene end by 3 bases; junction bases not matched to a gene: 7. The CDR3 loop is CASSARDRGSYTEAFF. The DNA of the CDR3 is TGTGCCAGCAGCGCCCGGGACAGGGGGTCGTACACTGAAGCTTTCTTT.

Within the sample, this clonotype is medium-sized. The V gene is TRBV9, the J gene TRBJ2-2; 8 bases line up with TRBD2. Germline assignment: CDR1 SGDLS and CDR2 YYNGEE. V lost 9 bases to trimming and J lost 3 bases; unmatched junction nucleotides: 16. CDR3 length equals 17 residues. CDR3 coding DNA: TGTGCCAATCCTCTGAAAACGGGAGGGCCGGACACCGGGGAGCTGTTTTTT. This gives the protein CANPLKTGGPDTGELFF.

This clonotype has at least ten counts. The chain carries TRBV12-3 or TRBV12-4 and TRBJ1-5, with D possibly TRBD1 on 6 matching bases. V was cut by 6 bases and J by 2 bases, with 11 bases left in between. The CDR3 contains 14 residues. The CDR3 bases are TGTGCCAGCAGCAACCCAGGGGGCAATCAGCCCCAGCATTTT. It is translated as CASSNPGGNQPQHF.

By frequency in the sample, this clonotype is medium-sized. The CDR3 sequence: CSARDPVTHEQYV. The CDR3 coding sequence is TGCAGTGCTAGAGACCCTGTCACTCACGAGCAGTACGTC. V is TRBV20-1 and J is TRBJ2-7; unclear D gene. Germline V gene data show CDR1 as DFQATT and CDR2 as SNEGSKA (reference sequence). The CDR3 consists of 13 residues. Trimming cost V 0 bases and J 5 bases, with 11 bases left between them.

By share of the sample, this clonotype is medium-sized. This chain links TRBV5-6 with TRBJ2-1; maybe TRBD2 (5 bases). V was cut by 0 bases and J by 7 bases, with 5 bases left in between. This CDR3 is 12 amino acids long. From germline, CDR1 is SGHDT and CDR2 YYEEEE. The CDR3 DNA reads as TGTGCCAGCAGCTTGGTAGCGAATGAGCAGTTCTTC. Residues: CASSLVANEQFF.

This clonotype was recorded a few times. The J gene is TRBJ1-1, the V gene TRBV19, with D tentatively TRBD1 (6 bases). The CDR3 runs 15 residues. Trimming took 4 bases from V and 4 from J, leaving 16 bases between them. Germline loops: CDR1 LNHDA, CDR2 SQIVND (reference sequence). The DNA of the CDR3 is TGTGCCAGTAGTAGGGCAGGGGCCTGGGGCACTGAAGCTTTCTTT. Its translation: CASSRAGAWGTEAFF. Based on the CDR3 plus reference TRBV19 and TRBJ1-1, the full variable domain is DGGITQSPKYLFRKEGQNVTLSCEQNLNHDAMYWYRQDPGQGLRLIYYSQIVNDFQKGDIAEGYSVSREKKESFPLTVTSAQKNPTAFYLCASSRAGAWGTEAFFGQGTRLTVV.

By share of the sample, this clonotype is medium-sized (0.01 to 0.1%). The rearrangement links TRBV2 to TRBJ1-2; no reliable D call. Germline values: CDR1 SNHLY, CDR2 FYNNEI. This CDR3 is 14 amino acids long. V was pared by 5 bases and J by 8 bases, with 18 bases between. CDR3 nucleotides: TGTGCCAGCAGTCAAAAGACGATATTGGAGGGCTACACCTTC. Its translation is CASSQKTILEGYTF.

This clonotype is deemed medium-sized. The chain's CDR3 is CASSPTGSTEAFF. The CDR3 DNA is TGCGCCAGCAGCCCGACAGGGAGCACTGAAGCTTTCTTT. The rearrangement links TRBV4-1 to TRBJ1-1, with TRBD1 matching 7 bases. V was pared by 4 bases and J by 4 bases, with 3 bases of the junction left unmatched. The CDR3 runs to 13 residues. Germline V gene sequence: CDR1 MGHRA, CDR2 YSYEKL.

This clonotype was seen many times. This sequence joins TRBV19 and TRBJ2-3, with 9 bases that match TRBD2. V shed 9 bases and J 4 bases; nucleotides not matched to a gene: 11. This CDR3 region has 15 residues. Germline loops: CDR1 LNHDA, CDR2 SQIVND (reference sequence). The CDR3 region is CASKTSGGRPDTQYF. For the CDR3, the DNA is TGTGCCAGCAAGACTAGCGGCGGGCGACCAGATACGCAGTATTTT.

This clonotype is medium-sized. This chain uses TRBV4-2 with TRBJ2-5; D not certain. This CDR3 has 14 residues. Trimming left V 0 bases short and J 1 base short, with 6 bases between. The germline CDR1 and CDR2 sequences are LGHNA and YNFKEQ. Here the CDR3 reads CASSQETRQETQYF. DNA for the CDR3: TGTGCCAGCAGCCAAGAGACACGCCAAGAGACCCAGTACTTC.

This clonotype was observed at least ten times. The chain is built from TRBV12-3 or TRBV12-4 and TRBJ2-7, with 11 nucleotides matching TRBD2. V lost 6 bases and J lost 5; bases outside the gene matches: 6. The CDR3 sequence is 14 residues long. CDR3 coding DNA: TGTGCCAGCAGCCGACTAGCGGGAAGGGACGAGCAGTACTTC. It codes for CASSRLAGRDEQYF.

By share, this clonotype ranks as medium-sized. This chain connects TRBV7-9 to TRBJ1-2; D gene unclear. The CDR3 is 12 residues long. Germline CDR1 is SEHNR and CDR2 is FQNEAQ (reference sequence). Between the trimmed V and J ends, which lost 5 bases and 4 bases, there was a span of 8 bases. This CDR3 reads CASSGSSYGYTF. CDR3 coding DNA: TGTGCCAGCAGCGGTTCGAGCTATGGCTACACCTTC.

The chain employs TRBV3-1 and TRBJ2-3; possibly TRBD1 for D (6 bases). V lost 3 bases and J 0 bases, leaving 16 bases between the germline ends. Germline assignment: CDR1 LGHDT and CDR2 YNNKEL (reference sequence). This CDR3 region has 17 residues. The CDR3 DNA reads TGTGCCAGCAGCCAGAGGGCACCGGGACAAAGCACAGATACGCAGTATTTT. Protein: CASSQRAPGQSTDTQYF.

This clonotype qualifies as medium-sized. The V call is TRBV6-1, the J call TRBJ2-3, with 9 nucleotides matching TRBD2. The junction had 3 bases not matched to a gene; V was cut back by 6 bases and J by 2 bases. The CDR3 has 14 residues. The V gene's germline CDR1 is MNHNS and CDR2 SASEGT. CDR3 coding DNA: TGTGCCAGCAGGACTAGCGGCCTCACAGATACGCAGTATTTT. Residues: CASRTSGLTDTQYF.

By sample fraction, this clonotype is medium-sized. The chain combines TRBV4-1 with TRBJ2-3, with 8 bases lining up with TRBD1. V trimming: 1 base; J trimming: 4 bases; junction bases outside the gene matches: 7. The germline CDR1 and CDR2 sequences are MGHRA and YSYEKL. This CDR3 region has 16 residues. DNA of the CDR3: TGCGCCAGCAGCCAAGCCGGAGGCAGGGGGCCAGATACGCAGTATTTT. Translated: CASSQAGGRGPDTQYF.

This chain links TRBV30 with TRBJ2-1; 10 positions match TRBD1. Unmatched junction bases numbered 4, after V lost 4 bases and J lost 7 bases. This CDR3 has 13 residues. Germline CDR1 and CDR2: GTSNPN and SVGIG (reference sequence). The DNA for the CDR3 is TGTGCCTGGACCCTGGGACAGGGGAATGAGCAGTTCTTC. Protein: CAWTLGQGNEQFF.

In its sample, this clonotype was seen many times. This chain links TRBV20-1 with TRBJ2-3, with TRBD2 matching over 11 bases. With V trimmed by 8 bases and J by 6 bases, 10 bases remained unmatched. Per germline, CDR1 DFQATT and CDR2 SNEGSKA (reference sequence). This CDR3 region has 14 residues. DNA for the CDR3: TGCAGTATCCTAGTAGCGGGAGGGCCGGATACGCAGTATTTT. Translated, it gives CSILVAGGPDTQYF.

This clonotype came up many times. The chain recombines TRBV28 with TRBJ1-4, with D uncertain. V was shortened by 10 bases and J by 0 bases, with 9 bases between the two germline ends. Germline V gives CDR1 MDHEN, CDR2 SYDVKM. The CDR3 has 13 residues. This CDR3 is CATNRATNEKLFF. CDR3 in DNA: TGTGCCACAAACAGAGCAACTAATGAAAAACTGTTTTTT.

This clonotype is medium-sized (0.01 to 0.1%) by share. The CDR3 reads CASSPPTYRGSTEAFF. CDR3 DNA: TGTGCCAGCAGTCCTCCTACCTACAGGGGCAGTACTGAAGCTTTCTTT. The J gene is TRBJ1-1, the V gene TRBV28; 7 nucleotides agree with TRBD1. There are 16 residues in the CDR3. Per the germline V gene, CDR1 is MDHEN and CDR2 is SYDVKM. V lost 5 bases and J lost 5; bases outside the gene matches: 14.

This clonotype was seen many times. The chain employs TRBV10-3 and TRBJ2-5; no definite D call. Per the germline V gene, CDR1 is ENHRY and CDR2 is SYGVKD. The CDR3 runs to 13 residues. Trimming cost V 3 bases and J 1 base, with 6 bases left between them. The CDR3 sequence: CAISENAQETQYF. DNA of the CDR3: TGTGCCATCAGTGAAAACGCCCAAGAGACCCAGTACTTC.